This record looks at one T cell receptor (beta chain) sequence and its context. The data were obtained in a study of blood T cell repertoires in COVID-19. Authors' methods: How many nucleated cells were present was estimated from reference gene primer amplification. The data were produced by immunoSEQ multiplex PCR, yet TCRdb's version contains in-frame clones alone and is incomplete. The D gene and trimming were derived from the DNA, and the V and J assignments and clone size from that table. The repertoire consists of about 360,000 clones, with 81% occurring once and the leading ten covering more than 0.95%. The TCR was taken from a human donor with acute or convalescent COVID-19. The donor label of this sample is uncertain. Sequencing was performed on peripheral blood.

CDR3: CASATSGQETQYF. In nucleotides, the CDR3 is TGTGCCAGCGCGACTAGCGGGCAAGAGACCCAGTACTTC. The rearrangement joins TRBV12-3 or TRBV12-4 to TRBJ2-5; 10 bases align to TRBD2. J gave up 2 bases and V 8 bases, and 2 bases lay outside the gene matches. This CDR3 has 13 amino acids.